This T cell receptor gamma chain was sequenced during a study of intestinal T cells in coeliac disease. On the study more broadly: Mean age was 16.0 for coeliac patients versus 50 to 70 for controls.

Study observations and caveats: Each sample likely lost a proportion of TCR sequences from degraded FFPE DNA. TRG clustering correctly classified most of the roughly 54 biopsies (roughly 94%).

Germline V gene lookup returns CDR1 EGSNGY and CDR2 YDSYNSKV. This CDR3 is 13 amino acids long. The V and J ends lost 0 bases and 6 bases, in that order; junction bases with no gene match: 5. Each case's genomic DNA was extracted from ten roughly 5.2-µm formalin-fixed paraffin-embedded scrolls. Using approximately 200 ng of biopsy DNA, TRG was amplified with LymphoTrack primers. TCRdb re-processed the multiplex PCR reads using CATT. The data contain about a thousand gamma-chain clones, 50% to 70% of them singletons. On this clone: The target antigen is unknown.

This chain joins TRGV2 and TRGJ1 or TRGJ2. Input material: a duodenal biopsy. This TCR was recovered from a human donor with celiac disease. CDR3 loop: CATWDGLGYKKLF. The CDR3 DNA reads TGTGCCACCTGGGACGGGCTCGGTTATAAGAAACTCTTT.